This TCR beta chain was identified in a study of glioma-infiltrating T cells. Study-wide findings and caveats: Only very few CDR3 sequences appeared in both tissue and blood. Above-expected tissue-blood divergence occurred in all gliomas, most in low-grade ones.

This clonotype was recorded at least ten times. The antigen remains unidentified. Germline assignment: CDR1 MNHEY and CDR2 SMNVEV (reference sequence). The CDR3 length is 16 residues. Trimming shortened V by 6 bases and J by 2 bases, and 20 bases separated the two germline ends. TCR alpha and beta CDR3 regions were amplified from RNA using iRepertoire nested multiplex PCR. TCRdb processed the multiplex PCR reads anew with MiXCR; each CDR3 protein has one entry. The sample includes fewer than 200,000 distinct CDR3 sequences, more than 35% seen only once; the top ten take 5% to 5.5%. The sample taken for sequencing was glioma tissue, nonneoplastic brain tissue, or PBMCs (not recorded which). The genes are TRBV27 and TRBJ2-7; D uncertain. The clonotype comes from a human donor with low-grade glioma or glioblastoma, undergoing nonglioma brain surgery, or in good health (not recorded which). The CDR3 is CASRPTALGDPYEQYF. The CDR3 DNA reads as TGTGCCAGCAGACCTACCGCCCTAGGAGATCCCTACGAGCAGTACTTC.